This T cell receptor (beta chain) was profiled in a study of CD4+ T cells in melanoma. Clones were read by immunoSEQ multiplex PCR, and TCRdb kept only the in-frame ones, dropping some. Among about 16,000 clones, roughly three quarters were seen once, and the ten largest hold 9.5% to 15%. J gave up 2 bases and V 4 bases, and 8 bases lay outside the gene matches. Germline loops: CDR1 SGHRS, CDR2 YFSETQ. This CDR3 has 16 residues. Whole-study results and caveats: CD8+ T cell, macrophage and B cell function reportedly correlated with neoantigen-specific CD4+ T cells. Neoantigen-specific CD4+ T cells in melanoma reportedly had diverse differentiation states.

A word on this clone: Its antigen is unidentified.

This TCR came from a human donor with melanoma. Sample: cells from a culture (not recorded whether cultured in vitro). The chain employs TRBV5-1 and TRBJ2-1, with 8 bases aligning to TRBD2. CDR3 sequence reads: CASSLRGGSAYNEQFF. Here the CDR3 DNA reads TGCGCCAGCAGCCTACGGGGGGGGAGTGCCTACAATGAGCAGTTCTTC. Complete variable domain (other parts from reference TRBV5-1 and TRBJ2-1): KAGVTQTPRYLIKTRGQQVTLSCSPISGHRSVSWYQQTPGQGLQFLFEYFSETQRNKGNFPGRFSGRQFSNSRSEMNVSTLELGDSALYLCASSLRGGSAYNEQFFGPGTRLTVL.